Listed below are T cell receptor beta chains from one sample, sequenced in a study of early T cells in non-severe SARS-CoV-2 infection. TCRdb reprocessed the 5' RACE reads via MiXCR and lists one record per CDR3 protein. The profile shows 35,000 to 45,000 distinct CDR3 sequences, roughly 6% of them singletons. Source: whole blood, taken at baseline. These receptors all come from an adult who was a healthcare worker with PCR-confirmed SARS-CoV-2 infection or an uninfected control (not recorded which). The CDR3 runs from the conserved cysteine through the conserved F or W. The order of the fields is V gene, clone size, D gene, J gene, CDR3 protein, CDR3 DNA. The D gene is left open where the match is weak. Some rows mark clone size as missing; the rest say once, few, many or name a class of expanded clone.

TRBV27	.	TRBD1	TRBJ1-1	CASSLKQGRTEAFF	TGTGCCAGCAGCTTAAAACAGGGGCGGACTGAAGCTTTCTTT
TRBV28	.	TRBD1	TRBJ1-4	CASSGQARFEKLFF	TGTGCCAGCAGTGGACAGGCACGGTTCGAAAAACTGTTTTTT
TRBV23-1	few	TRBD1	TRBJ1-5	CASSPRDRESQPQHF	TGCGCCAGCAGTCCTCGGGACAGGGAAAGTCAGCCCCAGCATTTT
TRBV5-6	many	.	TRBJ1-2	CASSLEDRFYTF	TGTGCCAGCAGCTTGGAGGACAGATTCTACACCTTC
TRBV30	many	TRBD1	TRBJ1-2	CASSRGPTNYGYTF	TGTGCTTCGAGCAGGGGGCCAACTAACTATGGCTACACCTTC
TRBV30	many	.	TRBJ2-3	CAWSVEEGKGADTQYF	TGTGCCTGGAGTGTAGAGGAGGGAAAGGGGGCAGATACGCAGTATTTT
TRBV3-1	many	.	TRBJ1-2	CASSLRSLSSGYTF	TGTGCCAGCAGCTTGAGGTCCCTTTCGAGCGGCTACACCTTC
TRBV12-3/TRBV12-4	many	TRBD2	TRBJ2-1	CASTRTSGASYNEQFF	TGTGCCAGCACCCGGACTAGCGGAGCCTCCTACAATGAGCAGTTCTTC
TRBV10-2	many	TRBD2	TRBJ2-3	CASRGLAGTDTQYF	TGCGCCAGCAGGGGACTAGCGGGCACAGATACGCAGTATTTT
TRBV7-2	few	TRBD2	TRBJ2-7	CASSSRAGGADEQYF	TGTGCCAGCAGCTCACGAGCGGGGGGAGCGGACGAGCAGTACTTC
TRBV5-5	many	TRBD2	TRBJ2-1	CASSFLAGVDNEQFF	TGTGCCAGCAGCTTCCTAGCGGGGGTAGACAATGAGCAGTTCTTC
TRBV19	many	.	TRBJ2-7	CASSKVQGGYEQYF	TGTGCCAGTAGTAAGGTACAGGGTGGGTACGAGCAGTACTTC
TRBV7-9	few	TRBD2	TRBJ2-5	CASSHSAGGTQETQYF	TGTGCCAGCAGCCACTCAGCGGGGGGGACCCAAGAGACCCAGTACTTC